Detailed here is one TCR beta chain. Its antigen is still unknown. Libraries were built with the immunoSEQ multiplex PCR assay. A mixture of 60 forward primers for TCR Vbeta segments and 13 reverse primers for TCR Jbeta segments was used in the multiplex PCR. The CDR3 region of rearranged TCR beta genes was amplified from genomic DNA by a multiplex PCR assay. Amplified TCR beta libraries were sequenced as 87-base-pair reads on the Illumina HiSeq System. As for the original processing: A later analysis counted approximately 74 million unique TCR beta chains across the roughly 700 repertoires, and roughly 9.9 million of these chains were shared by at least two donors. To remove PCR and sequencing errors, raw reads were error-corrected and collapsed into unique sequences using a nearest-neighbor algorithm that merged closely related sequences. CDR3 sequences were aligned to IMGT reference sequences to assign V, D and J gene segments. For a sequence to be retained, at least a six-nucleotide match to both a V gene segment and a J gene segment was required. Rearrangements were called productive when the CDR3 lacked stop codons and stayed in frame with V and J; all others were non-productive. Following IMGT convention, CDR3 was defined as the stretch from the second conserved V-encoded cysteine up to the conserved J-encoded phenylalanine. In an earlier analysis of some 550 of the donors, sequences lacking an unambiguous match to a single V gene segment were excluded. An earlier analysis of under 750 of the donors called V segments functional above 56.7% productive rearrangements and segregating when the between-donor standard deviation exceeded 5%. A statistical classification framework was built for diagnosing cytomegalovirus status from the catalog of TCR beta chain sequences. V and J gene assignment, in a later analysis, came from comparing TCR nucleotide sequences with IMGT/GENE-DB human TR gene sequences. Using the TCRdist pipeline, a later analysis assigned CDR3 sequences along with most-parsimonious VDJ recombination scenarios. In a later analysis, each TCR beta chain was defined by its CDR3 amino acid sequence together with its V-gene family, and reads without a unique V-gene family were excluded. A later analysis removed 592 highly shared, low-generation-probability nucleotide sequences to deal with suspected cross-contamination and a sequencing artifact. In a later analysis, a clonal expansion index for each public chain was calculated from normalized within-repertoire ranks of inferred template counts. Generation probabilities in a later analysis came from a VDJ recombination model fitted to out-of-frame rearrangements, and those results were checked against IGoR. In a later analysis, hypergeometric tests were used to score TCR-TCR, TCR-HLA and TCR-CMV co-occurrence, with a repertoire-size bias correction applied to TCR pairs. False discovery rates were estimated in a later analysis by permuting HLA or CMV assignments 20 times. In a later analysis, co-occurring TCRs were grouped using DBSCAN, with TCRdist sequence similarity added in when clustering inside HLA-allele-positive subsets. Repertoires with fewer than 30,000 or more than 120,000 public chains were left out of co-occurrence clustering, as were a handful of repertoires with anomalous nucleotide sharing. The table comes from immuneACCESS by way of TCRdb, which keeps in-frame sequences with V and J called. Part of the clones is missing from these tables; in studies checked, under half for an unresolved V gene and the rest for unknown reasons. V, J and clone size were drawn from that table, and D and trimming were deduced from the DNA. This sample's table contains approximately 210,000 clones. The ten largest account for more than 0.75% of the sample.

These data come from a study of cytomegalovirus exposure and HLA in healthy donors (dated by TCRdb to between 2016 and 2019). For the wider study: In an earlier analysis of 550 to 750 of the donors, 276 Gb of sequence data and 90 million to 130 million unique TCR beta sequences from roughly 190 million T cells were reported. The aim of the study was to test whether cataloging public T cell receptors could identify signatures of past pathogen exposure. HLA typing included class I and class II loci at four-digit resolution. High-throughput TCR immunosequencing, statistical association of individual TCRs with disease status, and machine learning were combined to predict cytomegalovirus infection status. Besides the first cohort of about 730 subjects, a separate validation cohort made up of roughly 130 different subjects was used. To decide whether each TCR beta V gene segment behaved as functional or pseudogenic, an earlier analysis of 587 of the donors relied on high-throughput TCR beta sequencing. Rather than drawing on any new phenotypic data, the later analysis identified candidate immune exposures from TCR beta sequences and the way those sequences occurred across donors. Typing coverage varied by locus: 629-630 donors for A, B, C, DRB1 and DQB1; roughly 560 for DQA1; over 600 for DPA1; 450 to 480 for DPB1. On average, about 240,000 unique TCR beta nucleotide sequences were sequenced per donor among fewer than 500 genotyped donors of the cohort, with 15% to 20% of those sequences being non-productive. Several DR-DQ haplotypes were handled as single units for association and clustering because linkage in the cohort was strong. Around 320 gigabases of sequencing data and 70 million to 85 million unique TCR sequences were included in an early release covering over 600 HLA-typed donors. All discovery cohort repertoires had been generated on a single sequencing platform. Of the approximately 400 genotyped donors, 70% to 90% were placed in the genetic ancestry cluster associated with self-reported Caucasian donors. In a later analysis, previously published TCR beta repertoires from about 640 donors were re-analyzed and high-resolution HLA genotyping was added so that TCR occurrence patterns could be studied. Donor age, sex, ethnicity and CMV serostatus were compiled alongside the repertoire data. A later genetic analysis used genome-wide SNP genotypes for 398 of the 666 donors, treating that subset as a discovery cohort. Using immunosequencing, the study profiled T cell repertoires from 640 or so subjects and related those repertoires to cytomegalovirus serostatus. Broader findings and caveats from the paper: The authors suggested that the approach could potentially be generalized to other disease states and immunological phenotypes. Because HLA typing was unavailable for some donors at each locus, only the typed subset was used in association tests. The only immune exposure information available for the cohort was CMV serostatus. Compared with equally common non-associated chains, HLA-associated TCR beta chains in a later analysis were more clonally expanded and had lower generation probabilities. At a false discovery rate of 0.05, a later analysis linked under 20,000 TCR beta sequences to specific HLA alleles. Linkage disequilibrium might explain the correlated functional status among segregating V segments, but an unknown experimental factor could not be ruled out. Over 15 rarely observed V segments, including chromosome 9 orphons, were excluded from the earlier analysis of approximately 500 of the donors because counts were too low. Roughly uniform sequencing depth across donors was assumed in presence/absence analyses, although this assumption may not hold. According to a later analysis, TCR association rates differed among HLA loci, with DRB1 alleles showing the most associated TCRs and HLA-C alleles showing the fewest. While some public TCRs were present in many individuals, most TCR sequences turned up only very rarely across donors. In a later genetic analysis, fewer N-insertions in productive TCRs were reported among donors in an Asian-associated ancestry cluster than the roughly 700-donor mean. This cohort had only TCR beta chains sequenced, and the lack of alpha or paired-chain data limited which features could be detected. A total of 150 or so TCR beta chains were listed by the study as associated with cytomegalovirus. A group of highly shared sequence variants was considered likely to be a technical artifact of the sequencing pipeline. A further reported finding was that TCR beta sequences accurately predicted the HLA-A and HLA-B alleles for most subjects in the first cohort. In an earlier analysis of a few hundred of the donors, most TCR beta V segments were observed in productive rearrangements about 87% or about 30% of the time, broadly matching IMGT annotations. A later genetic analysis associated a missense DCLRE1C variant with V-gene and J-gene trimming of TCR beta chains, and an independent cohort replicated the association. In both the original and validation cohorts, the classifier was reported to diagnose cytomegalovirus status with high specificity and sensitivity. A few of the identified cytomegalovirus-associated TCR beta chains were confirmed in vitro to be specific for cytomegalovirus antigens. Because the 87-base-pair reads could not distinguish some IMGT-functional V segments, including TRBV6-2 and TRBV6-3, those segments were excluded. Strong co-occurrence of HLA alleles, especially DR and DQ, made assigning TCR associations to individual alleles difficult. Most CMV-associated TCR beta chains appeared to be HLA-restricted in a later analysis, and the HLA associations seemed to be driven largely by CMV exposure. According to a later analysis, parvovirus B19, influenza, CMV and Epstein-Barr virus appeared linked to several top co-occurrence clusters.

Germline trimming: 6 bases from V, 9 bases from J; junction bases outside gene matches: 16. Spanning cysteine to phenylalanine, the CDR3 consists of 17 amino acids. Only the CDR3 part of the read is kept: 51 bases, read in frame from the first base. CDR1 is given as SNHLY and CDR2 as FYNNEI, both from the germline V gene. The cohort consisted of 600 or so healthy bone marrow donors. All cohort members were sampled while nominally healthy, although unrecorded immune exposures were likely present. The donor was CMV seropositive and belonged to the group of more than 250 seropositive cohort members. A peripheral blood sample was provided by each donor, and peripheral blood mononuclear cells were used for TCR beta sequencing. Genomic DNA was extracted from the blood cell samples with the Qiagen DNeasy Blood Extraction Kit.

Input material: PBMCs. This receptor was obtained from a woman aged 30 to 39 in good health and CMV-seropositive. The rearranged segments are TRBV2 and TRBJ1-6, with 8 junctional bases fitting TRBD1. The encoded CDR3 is CASSALRRGRLSSPLHF. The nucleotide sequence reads TGTGCCAGCAGCGCGCTCCGCAGGGGGCGGTTAAGTTCACCCCTCCACTTT.